In this sample, the clone carrying this TCR beta chain turned up a few times. These data come from a study of beta chain features in type 1 diabetes. The CDR3 covers 13 residues. Trimming shortened V by 10 bases and J by 5 bases, and 17 bases separated the two germline ends. The germline gives CDR1 MNHNY, CDR2 SVGAGI (reference sequence). The authors reverse transcribed all of the isolated RNA, so sequencing captured expressed TCRB transcripts. The repertoire was sequenced with immunoSEQ multiplex PCR; TCRdb's copy has only in-frame clones and lacks some. This sample carries about 150,000 clones, about 9.8% of them seen once, and the ten largest clones take approximately 2.2%.

The sequence was obtained from a woman aged 18-35 years in good health. Specimen: central memory CD4+ T cells from blood. This sequence joins TRBV6-6 and TRBJ2-5, with a possible D match to TRBD2 (5 bases). The CDR3 nucleotides read TGTGCCACCTCCCAGGAGAGGGTCGAGACCCAGTACTTC. This codes for CATSQERVETQYF.